This is a list of T cell receptor beta chains from one sample in a study of early T cells in non-severe SARS-CoV-2 infection. TCRdb re-called the 5' RACE reads with MiXCR, one entry per CDR3 protein. Of approximately 69,000 distinct CDR3 sequences listed, more than 9.5% are singletons. The sequenced sample was whole blood, obtained at baseline. Receptors were obtained from an adult who was a healthcare worker with PCR-confirmed SARS-CoV-2 infection or an uninfected control (not recorded which). CDR3s include the opening cysteine and the closing phenylalanine or tryptophan. D genes are given only for firm matches. Size is omitted from some rows. Given values are once, few, many or a class for expanded clones.

d_gene	v_gene	abundance	j_gene	CDR3aa	CDR3nt
-	TRBV6-2/TRBV6-3	-	TRBJ2-7	CASSYSVRYEQYF	TGTGCCAGCAGTTACTCAGTTCGGTACGAGCAGTACTTC
TRBD2	TRBV19	-	TRBJ2-7	CASGSGGEQYF	TGTGCCAGTGGTAGCGGGGGCGAGCAGTACTTC
TRBD1	TRBV11-2	few	TRBJ1-6	CASSPDRGLPYSPLHF	TGTGCCAGCAGCCCGGACAGGGGTCTCCCCTATTCACCCCTCCACTTT
TRBD1	TRBV18	many	TRBJ2-7	CASSPRGQGYEQYF	TGTGCCAGCTCACCCCGAGGACAGGGTTACGAGCAGTACTTC
-	TRBV20-1	few	TRBJ1-1	CSARGETSTEAFF	TGCAGTGCTAGAGGGGAAACTAGCACTGAAGCTTTCTTT
-	TRBV18	many	TRBJ2-5	CASSDQETQYF	TGTGCCAGCTCAGATCAAGAGACCCAGTACTTC
-	TRBV12-3/TRBV12-4	-	TRBJ2-7	CASSLAVIGQPYEQYF	TGTGCCAGCAGTTTAGCTGTAATCGGGCAGCCGTACGAGCAGTACTTC
-	TRBV6-6	few	TRBJ2-7	CASRVTYEQYF	TGTGCCAGCAGGGTTACCTACGAGCAGTACTTC
TRBD2	TRBV6-5	many	TRBJ2-1	CASSYFAGGDNEQFF	TGTGCCAGCAGTTACTTTGCGGGGGGGGACAATGAGCAGTTCTTC
-	TRBV5-1	-	TRBJ2-7	CASSLDQGLEYF	TGCGCCAGCAGCTTGGATCAGGGCCTGGAGTACTTC
-	TRBV7-9	many	TRBJ2-2	CASSLKRESGELFF	TGTGCCAGCAGCTTAAAGCGAGAATCCGGGGAGCTGTTTTTT
-	TRBV12-3/TRBV12-4	many	TRBJ2-7	CASSLTAQSSYEQYF	TGTGCCAGCAGTTTGACGGCGCAAAGCTCCTACGAGCAGTACTTC
-	TRBV11-2	few	TRBJ2-5	CASSLETGETQYF	TGTGCCAGCAGCTTAGAGACGGGGGAGACCCAGTACTTC
-	TRBV6-2/TRBV6-3	-	TRBJ2-5	CASTPGGTGNQETQYF	TGTGCCAGCACCCCGGGAGGGACAGGCAACCAAGAGACCCAGTACTTC
-	TRBV6-6	-	TRBJ2-3	CGSSSLTDTQYF	TGTGGTAGCAGTTCGCTAACAGATACGCAGTATTTT
-	TRBV30	-	TRBJ2-2	CAWARAGELFF	TGTGCCTGGGCCCGAGCCGGGGAGCTGTTTTTT
-	TRBV7-7	few	TRBJ2-2	CASSSLSTGELFF	TGTGCTAGCAGCTCCTTGAGCACCGGGGAGCTGTTTTTT
TRBD1	TRBV13	many	TRBJ1-1	CASRPDGTGEKSTEAFF	TGTGCCAGCAGACCCGATGGGACAGGGGAAAAATCTACTGAAGCTTTCTTT
-	TRBV10-2	few	TRBJ1-1	CASARDTEAFF	TGCGCCAGCGCCAGGGACACTGAAGCTTTCTTT
TRBD1	TRBV24-1	-	TRBJ2-7	CATSSGQGNSYEQYF	TGTGCCACCAGTTCGGGACAGGGTAACTCCTACGAGCAGTACTTC
TRBD1	TRBV5-5	many	TRBJ1-4	CASSRRGQGVVNEKLFF	TGTGCCAGCAGCCGGCGAGGACAGGGGGTTGTTAATGAAAAACTGTTTTTT
TRBD2	TRBV20-1	many	TRBJ2-1	CSARGSGGPMSEQFF	TGCAGTGCTAGAGGGTCGGGAGGGCCGATGTCCGAGCAGTTCTTC
-	TRBV15	few	TRBJ2-1	CATSRVAGPNEQFF	TGTGCCACCAGCAGAGTGGCAGGGCCCAATGAGCAGTTCTTC
TRBD2	TRBV7-2	few	TRBJ2-1	CASSLGPRDYPVASSYNEQFF	TGTGCCAGCAGCCTAGGGCCCCGGGACTACCCAGTGGCGAGCTCCTACAATGAGCAGTTCTTC
TRBD1	TRBV6-2/TRBV6-3	many	TRBJ2-1	CASSATRDSQFF	TGTGCCAGCAGTGCCACCCGGGACAGCCAGTTCTTC
-	TRBV20-1	-	TRBJ1-2	CSARKTATNYGYTF	TGCAGTGCTAGGAAGACAGCAACTAACTATGGCTACACCTTC
TRBD1	TRBV11-2	many	TRBJ1-2	CASSPRTDRGSYGYTF	TGTGCCAGCAGCCCCCGGACCGACAGGGGCAGCTATGGCTACACCTTC
-	TRBV19	-	TRBJ2-1	CATRPLGGNNEQFF	TGTGCCACTAGACCACTTGGAGGTAACAATGAGCAGTTCTTC
-	TRBV12-3/TRBV12-4	-	TRBJ2-3	CASSATGAQYF	TGTGCCAGCAGCGCAACAGGAGCGCAGTATTTT
-	TRBV12-3/TRBV12-4	few	TRBJ2-5	CASTTPNRETQYF	TGTGCCAGCACCACCCCGAATCGGGAGACCCAGTACTTC
-	TRBV6-5	few	TRBJ2-1	CASSFTGSYNEQFF	TGTGCCAGCAGCTTCACCGGTTCCTACAATGAGCAGTTCTTC
-	TRBV5-1	few	TRBJ2-4	CASSLDTAGAKNIQYF	TGCGCCAGCAGCTTGGATACGGCGGGAGCCAAAAACATTCAGTACTTC
TRBD2	TRBV7-6	many	TRBJ2-1	CASSLAAGGPFEQFF	TGTGCCAGCAGCTTAGCAGCGGGGGGGCCTTTTGAGCAGTTCTTC
TRBD2	TRBV9	many	TRBJ2-1	CASSAGLAGGIYNEQFF	TGTGCCAGCAGCGCGGGACTAGCGGGGGGGATTTACAATGAGCAGTTCTTC
-	TRBV10-2	few	TRBJ1-2	CASGKSGVIGYTF	TGCGCCAGCGGAAAATCAGGGGTGATTGGCTACACCTTC
TRBD1	TRBV4-1	few	TRBJ2-7	CASSQPGQRTYEQYF	TGCGCCAGCAGCCAACCGGGACAGCGAACCTACGAGCAGTACTTC
-	TRBV29-1	many	TRBJ1-1	CSVTRGEAFF	TGCAGCGTTACCCGGGGCGAAGCTTTCTTT
TRBD1	TRBV19	-	TRBJ1-2	CASSTRTGGGSYGYTF	TGTGCCAGTAGTACCCGGACAGGGGGCGGGAGCTATGGCTACACCTTC
-	TRBV6-6	few	TRBJ2-4	CASSRSADRAIQYF	TGTGCCAGCAGTCGTAGCGCGGATCGGGCCATTCAGTACTTC
TRBD1	TRBV9	-	TRBJ2-1	CASSVGTGAYNEQFF	TGTGCCAGCAGCGTAGGGACAGGAGCTTACAATGAGCAGTTCTTC
-	TRBV11-2	-	TRBJ2-1	CASSLDSEQFF	TGTGCCAGCAGTCTGGACAGTGAGCAGTTCTTC
-	TRBV29-1	few	TRBJ1-4	CSVERVPNEKLFF	TGCAGCGTTGAAAGGGTCCCCAATGAAAAACTGTTTTTT
TRBD2	TRBV19	few	TRBJ2-2	CASSMGLVGSYTGELFF	TGTGCCAGTAGTATGGGACTAGTCGGGAGTTACACCGGGGAGCTGTTTTTT
-	TRBV2	many	TRBJ2-1	CASSVRGSVQFF	TGTGCCAGCAGCGTGAGGGGGTCTGTGCAGTTCTTC
-	TRBV2	-	TRBJ2-7	CASEGLWEQYF	TGTGCCAGCGAGGGATTGTGGGAGCAGTACTTC
-	TRBV10-3	many	TRBJ1-4	CASSGGATNEKLFF	TGTGCCAGCAGTGGAGGTGCAACTAATGAAAAACTGTTTTTT
-	TRBV12-3/TRBV12-4	few	TRBJ2-3	CASTTTWRADTQYF	TGTGCCAGCACCACTACCTGGCGAGCAGATACGCAGTATTTT
TRBD1	TRBV5-1	many	TRBJ2-1	CASSTPTGSNNEQFF	TGCGCCAGCAGCACACCGACAGGGAGCAACAATGAGCAGTTCTTC
-	TRBV24-1	many	TRBJ2-2	CATSPGTNTGELFF	TGTGCCACCAGTCCGGGAACGAACACCGGGGAGCTGTTTTTT
TRBD1	TRBV20-1	many	TRBJ2-7	CSAREGQGTYEQYF	TGCAGTGCTAGAGAGGGACAGGGCACCTACGAGCAGTACTTC
-	TRBV6-6	many	TRBJ1-6	CASRETAGRAHF	TGTGCCAGCAGGGAGACGGCGGGGCGGGCGCACTTT
TRBD2	TRBV5-1	few	TRBJ2-7	CASGAGTSYEQYF	TGCGCCAGCGGAGCGGGGACGTCTTACGAGCAGTACTTC
-	TRBV21-1	many	TRBJ1-2	CASSKPGRTSNYGYTF	TGTGCCAGCAGCAAGCCGGGACGGACGTCAAACTATGGCTACACCTTC
-	TRBV7-9	-	TRBJ2-3	CASSLLGRSSTDTQYF	TGTGCCAGCAGCTTATTAGGCAGGTCTAGCACAGATACGCAGTATTTT
-	TRBV5-1	few	TRBJ2-3	CASRGGGADTQYF	TGCGCCTCCCGGGGAGGGGGCGCAGATACGCAGTATTTT